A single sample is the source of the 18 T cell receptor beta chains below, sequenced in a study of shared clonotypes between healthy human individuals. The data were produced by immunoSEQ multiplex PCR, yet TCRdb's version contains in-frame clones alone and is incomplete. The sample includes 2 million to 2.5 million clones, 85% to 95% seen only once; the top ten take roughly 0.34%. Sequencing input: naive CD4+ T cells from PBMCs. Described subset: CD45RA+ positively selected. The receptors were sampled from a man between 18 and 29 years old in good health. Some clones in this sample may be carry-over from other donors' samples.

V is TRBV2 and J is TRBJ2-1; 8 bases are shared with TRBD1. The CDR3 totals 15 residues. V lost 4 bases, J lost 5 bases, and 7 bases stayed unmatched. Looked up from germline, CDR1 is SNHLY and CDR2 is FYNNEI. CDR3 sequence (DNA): TGTGCCAGCAGTGTCGAGACAGGGGCGAACAATGAGCAGTTCTTC. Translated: CASSVETGANNEQFF.

This CDR3 reads CASSLLSREAFF. CDR3 in DNA: TGTGCCAGCAGTTTATTGTCGCGCGAAGCTTTCTTT. The V gene is TRBV28, the J gene TRBJ1-1; D unclear. V was shortened by 1 base and J by 8 bases, with 8 bases between the two germline ends. In germline, CDR1 is MDHEN, CDR2 SYDVKM. The CDR3 covers 12 residues.

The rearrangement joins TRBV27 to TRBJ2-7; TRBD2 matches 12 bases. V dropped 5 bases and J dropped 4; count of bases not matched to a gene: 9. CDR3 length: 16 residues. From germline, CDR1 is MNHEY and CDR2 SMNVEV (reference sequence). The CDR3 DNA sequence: TGTGCCAGCAGTCTTCATAGACTAGCGGGGGAATACGAGCAGTACTTC. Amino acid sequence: CASSLHRLAGEYEQYF.

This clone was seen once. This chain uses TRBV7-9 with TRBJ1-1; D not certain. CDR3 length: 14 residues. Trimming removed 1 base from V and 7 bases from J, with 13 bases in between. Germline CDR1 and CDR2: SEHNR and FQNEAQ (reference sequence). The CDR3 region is CASSLVGRAGEAFF. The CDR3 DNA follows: TGTGCCAGCAGCTTAGTAGGGAGGGCCGGTGAAGCTTTCTTT.

The CDR3 DNA reads TGTGCCAGTGTCTCGAGCTCCTACAATGAGCAGTTCTTC. Amino acid sequence: CASVSSSYNEQFF. The rearrangement joins TRBV28 to TRBJ2-1; D not resolved. Trimming took off 9 bases at V and 0 bases at J, with 9 bases between the two ends. The CDR3 sequence is 13 residues long. Germline V gene data show CDR1 as MDHEN and CDR2 as SYDVKM.

The CDR3 DNA reads as TGTGCCAGCAGCTTGGAGGGGTCGGGGTCCTACGAGCAGTACTTC. This encodes CASSLEGSGSYEQYF. The chain couples TRBV5-4 to TRBJ2-7, with D perhaps TRBD1 or TRBD2 (5 bases each). The V gene lost 0 bases and the J gene lost 1 base, with 11 bases spanning the gap. Germline CDR1 and CDR2: SGHNT and YYREEE (reference sequence). The CDR3 has 15 amino acids.

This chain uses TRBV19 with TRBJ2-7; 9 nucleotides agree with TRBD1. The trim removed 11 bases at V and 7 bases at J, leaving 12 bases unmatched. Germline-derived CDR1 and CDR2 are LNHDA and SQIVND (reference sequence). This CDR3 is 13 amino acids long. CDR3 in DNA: TGTGCCGCAAACCCGGGACAGGGTATTGAGCAGTACTTC. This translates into CAANPGQGIEQYF.

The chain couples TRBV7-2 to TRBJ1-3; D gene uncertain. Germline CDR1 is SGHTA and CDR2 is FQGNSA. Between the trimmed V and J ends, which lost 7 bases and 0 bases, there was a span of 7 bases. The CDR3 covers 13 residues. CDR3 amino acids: CASTIVSGNTIYF. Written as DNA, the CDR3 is TGTGCCAGCACCATAGTCTCTGGAAACACCATATATTTT.

The CDR3 DNA is TGCAGCGGAAGAACAGGGGGTAATGAGCAGTTCTTC. It specifies CSGRTGGNEQFF. The chain combines TRBV29-1 with TRBJ2-1, with 8 bases matching TRBD1. V dropped 7 bases and J dropped 7; count of bases not matched to a gene: 6. Germline V gene data show CDR1 as SQVTM and CDR2 as ANQGSEA. There are 12 residues in the CDR3.

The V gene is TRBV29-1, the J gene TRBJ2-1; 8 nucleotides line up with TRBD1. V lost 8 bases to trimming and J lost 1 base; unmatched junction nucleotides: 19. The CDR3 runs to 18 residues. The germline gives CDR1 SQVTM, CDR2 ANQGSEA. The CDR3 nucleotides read TGCAGCTATGGCGGGACAGGCGGCAGGGAAACTTCCTACAATGAGCAGTTCTTC. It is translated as CSYGGTGGRETSYNEQFF.

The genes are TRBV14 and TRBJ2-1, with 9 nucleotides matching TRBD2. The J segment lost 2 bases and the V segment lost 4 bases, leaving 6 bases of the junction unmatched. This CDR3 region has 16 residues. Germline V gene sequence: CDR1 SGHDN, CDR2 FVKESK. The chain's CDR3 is CASSRSLAGPYNEQFF. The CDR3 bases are TGTGCCAGCAGCCGATCTCTAGCGGGACCCTACAATGAGCAGTTCTTC.

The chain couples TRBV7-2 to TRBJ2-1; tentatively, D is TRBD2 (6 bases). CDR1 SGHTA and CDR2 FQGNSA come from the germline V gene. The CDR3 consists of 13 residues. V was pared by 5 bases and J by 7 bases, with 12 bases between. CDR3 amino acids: CASSGPGVNEQFF. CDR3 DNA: TGTGCCAGCAGCGGCCCGGGGGTGAATGAGCAGTTCTTC. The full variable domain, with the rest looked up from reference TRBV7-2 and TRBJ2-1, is GAGVSQSPSNKVTEKGKDVELRCDPISGHTALYWYRQSLGQGLEFLIYFQGNSAPDKSGLPSDRFSAERTGGSVSTLTIQRTQQEDSAVYLCASSGPGVNEQFFGPGTRLTVL.

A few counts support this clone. The CDR3 nucleotides read TGTGCCAGCAGTTTACTTCGGACAGGTAATCAGCCCCAGCATTTT. Amino acid sequence: CASSLLRTGNQPQHF. The chain links TRBV28 to TRBJ1-5, with TRBD1 identical over 7 bases. The CDR3 is 15 residues long. Germline V gene lookup returns CDR1 MDHEN and CDR2 SYDVKM. Trimming took 2 bases from V and 4 from J; bases not matched to a gene: 5.

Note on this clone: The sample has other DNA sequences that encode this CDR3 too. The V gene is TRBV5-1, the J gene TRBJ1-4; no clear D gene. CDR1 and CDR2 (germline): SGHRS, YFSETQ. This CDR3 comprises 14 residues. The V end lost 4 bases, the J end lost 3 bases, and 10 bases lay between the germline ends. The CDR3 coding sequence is TGCGCCAGCAGCCTAGGGCCTTCTAATGAAAAACTGTTTTTT. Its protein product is CASSLGPSNEKLFF.

CDR3 amino acids: CASRTSGRIYEQYF. The CDR3 DNA reads as TGTGCCAGCAGAACTAGCGGGAGGATCTACGAGCAGTACTTC. The V and J genes are TRBV6-5 and TRBJ2-7; TRBD2 matches 12 bases. The CDR3 has 14 amino acids. The germline gives CDR1 MNHEY, CDR2 SVGAGI. V dropped 6 bases and J dropped 3; count of bases not matched to a gene: 3.

CDR3 region: CASSGSHGPQHF. CDR3 coding DNA: TGTGCCAGCAGCGGGAGCCATGGGCCCCAGCATTTT. The rearrangement links TRBV7-2 to TRBJ1-5; D is unresolved. Germline CDR1 and CDR2: SGHTA and FQGNSA. V shed 5 bases and J shed 9 bases, with 11 bases lying between them. The length of the CDR3 is 12 residues.

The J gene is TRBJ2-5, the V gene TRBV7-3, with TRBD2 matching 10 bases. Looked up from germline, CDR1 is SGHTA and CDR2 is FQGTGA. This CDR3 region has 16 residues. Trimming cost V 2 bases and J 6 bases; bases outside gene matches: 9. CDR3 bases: TGTGCCAGCAGCTTAGGGCCCAGCGGGAGGGGAAAGACCCAGTACTTC. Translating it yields CASSLGPSGRGKTQYF.

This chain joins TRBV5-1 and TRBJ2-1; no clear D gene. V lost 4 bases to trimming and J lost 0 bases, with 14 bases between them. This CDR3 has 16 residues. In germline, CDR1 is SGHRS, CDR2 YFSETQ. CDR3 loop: CASSDPGLSSYNEQFF. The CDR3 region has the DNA TGCGCCAGCAGCGATCCCGGTTTAAGCTCCTACAATGAGCAGTTCTTC.